This is a list of T cell receptor beta chains from one sample in a study of long-term antiretroviral therapy in people with HIV. This table comes from immunoSEQ multiplex PCR, and its TCRdb copy is limited to in-frame clones, with some not included. Of 40,000 or so clones in the sample, roughly 80% are singletons; the top ten hold around 13%. Sequencing used unsorted PBMCs, obtained 0.3 years after starting antiretroviral therapy. The receptors originated from a man aged 18 to 29 with HIV. Both conserved end residues are trimmed from each CDR3.

TRBJ1-2,12,TRBV28,ASSFDRQGYGYT
TRBJ1-2,13,TRBV5-6,ASSLVGGVDYGYT
TRBJ2-2,15,TRBV27,ASSSPLGEGHTGELF
TRBJ2-1,9,TRBV4-1,ASSRGHEQF
TRBJ2-1,12,TRBV6-6,ASSRRTGNNEQF
TRBJ1-1,13,TRBV4-2,ASSQDKARNTEAF
TRBJ2-1,18,TRBV10-1,ASSESSSGGPEGRDNEQF
TRBJ1-4,12,TRBV10-2,ASSIDRGYEKLF
TRBJ2-7,12,TRBV6-1,ASSEGDSSYEQY
TRBJ2-3,13,TRBV9,ASSGRAGVTDTQY
TRBJ2-2,15,TRBV4-1,ASSHTGTGGITGELF
TRBJ2-3,14,TRBV27,ASSPWTSGVTDTQY
TRBJ1-2,12,TRBV6-5,ASSDVWGPHGYT
TRBJ2-7,13,TRBV5-6,ASSPPGVGIYEQY
TRBJ1-6,12,TRBV6-5,ASSYGQVNSPLH
TRBJ2-7,9,TRBV30,AWSSGGEQY
TRBJ2-7,14,TRBV30,AWSVRGGSFSYEQY
TRBJ1-1,11,TRBV29-1,SVGQGRDTEAF
TRBJ2-4,11,TRBV30,ASQDFAKNIQY
TRBJ1-2,13,TRBV10-1,ASSDRDRVGYGYT
TRBJ2-7,11,TRBV2,ASRDGTRDEQY
TRBJ2-7,13,TRBV29-1,SVLGLAGVEVEQY
TRBJ1-2,12,TRBV27,ASKLNSANYGYT
TRBJ2-7,11,TRBV2,ASRLIDSSEQY
TRBJ1-1,13,TRBV6-5,ASSYSGGIGTEAF
TRBJ2-1,14,TRBV4-1,ASSDLLLAGVNEQF
TRBJ2-1,11,TRBV7-2,ASGQEDYNEQF
TRBJ2-7,12,TRBV4-1,ASSQAGAADEQY
TRBJ2-7,11,TRBV29-1,SVGLAGGHEQY
TRBJ2-5,14,TRBV11-2,ASSPTGVGAQETQY
TRBJ2-1,12,TRBV11-3,ASSLETQTNEQF
TRBJ1-5,13,TRBV11-2,ASSLGRNSNQPQH
TRBJ1-2,13,TRBV5-4,ASSFAGTANYGYT
TRBJ1-1,11,TRBV4-1,ASSLDVLREAF
TRBJ2-1,15,TRBV2,AVEMTSGRGPYNEQF
TRBJ1-2,11,TRBV29-1,SVKHQGMDGYT
TRBJ1-2,11,TRBV30,ARWLADYYGYT
TRBJ2-7,14,TRBV9,ASSGRQGKGSYEQY
TRBJ2-2,14,TRBV5-1,ASSLEPAGAGGELF
TRBJ2-1,13,TRBV5-4,ASSIAGGNYNEQF
TRBJ1-1,8,TRBV2,ATRGTEAF
TRBJ2-1,11,TRBV4-1,ASSQDFPNEQF
TRBJ1-5,14,TRBV10-3,AISLTGQGGNQPQH
TRBJ2-3,16,TRBV19,ASSIVWVSGGSTDTQY
TRBJ2-2,12,TRBV7-9,ASSSLPPRGELF
TRBJ2-7,12,TRBV6-6,ASSSLERTYEQY
TRBJ1-1,12,TRBV5-4,ASSLAGTQTQAF
TRBJ1-1,11,TRBV18,ASSPEMATEAF
TRBJ2-7,11,TRBV7-9,ATTPLDSYEQY
TRBJ2-3,14,TRBV7-9,ASSFTGGTSTDTQY
TRBJ1-1,12,TRBV7-3,ASSLQGARTEAF
TRBJ1-3,13,TRBV5-1,ASSEGLISGNTIY
TRBJ1-5,12,TRBV5-5,ASSWGQINQPQH
TRBJ2-3,13,TRBV6-5,ASSFKDSGTDTQY
TRBJ2-7,13,TRBV7-2,ASSLAGAGPYEQY
TRBJ2-1,13,TRBV7-8,ASSWREGEYNEQF
TRBJ2-5,15,TRBV28,ASSLPGQGALRETQY